The 6 T cell receptor beta chains listed next were all sequenced from one sample in a study of monozygotic twins with cystic fibrosis. Clones were sequenced by immunoSEQ multiplex PCR, and TCRdb holds only the in-frame ones, with some missing. Here the sample spans 25,000 to 40,000 clones, roughly 97% being singletons. Material for sequencing was blood. The receptors originated from a girl aged 2 to 10 with cystic fibrosis.

J is TRBJ1-1 and V is TRBV10-3; no definite D call. Trimming took off 5 bases at V and 5 bases at J, with 18 bases between the two ends. The CDR3 consists of 15 residues. The germline gives CDR1 ENHRY, CDR2 SYGVKD. As DNA, the CDR3 is TGTGCCATCAGTAGTCAAGGGCGGGGTAGAACTGAAGCTTTCTTT. It specifies CAISSQGRGRTEAFF.

About this clone: Mismatch with germline at one junction end may stem from a read error. The rearrangement joins TRBV28 to TRBJ2-7; 10 bases line up with TRBD1. The germline V gene has CDR1 MDHEN and CDR2 SYDVKM. CDR3 length equals 17 residues. CDR3: CASSPWDRGKDPSMRNF. In nucleotides, the CDR3 is TGTGCCAGCAGTCCCTGGGACAGGGGAAAGGACCCGAGCATGAGGAACTTC.

V and J are TRBV7-9 and TRBJ2-7, with TRBD1 as a possible D gene (6 bases). V lost 3 bases to trimming and J lost 2 bases, with 14 bases between them. Germline CDR1 is SEHNR and CDR2 is FQNEAQ (reference sequence). The CDR3 extends over 15 amino acids. The CDR3 spells CASSFDDRSTYEQYF. CDR3 DNA sequence: TGTGCCAGCAGCTTCGATGACAGGAGCACCTACGAGCAGTACTTC.

The table lists this clone with a few counts. The genes are TRBV4-1 and TRBJ2-7; a weak D match, TRBD1 (7 bases). Trimming removed 1 base at V and 4 bases at J, with 14 bases between. The CDR3 has 15 residues. CDR1 is MGHRA, CDR2 YSYEKL, per germline. The CDR3 is CASSQVRGDSYEQYF. Here the CDR3 DNA reads TGCGCCAGCAGCCAAGTGAGGGGGGACAGTTACGAGCAGTACTTC.

V and J are TRBV14 and TRBJ1-2; D perhaps matches TRBD1 (5 bases). Per germline, CDR1 SGHDN and CDR2 FVKESK. V shed 0 bases and J shed 11 bases, with 16 bases lying between them. This CDR3 region has 14 residues. The CDR3 coding sequence is TGTGCCAGCAGCCAAGAGAAGGGACCGAAAAAGTACACCTTC. This translates into CASSQEKGPKKYTF.

The rearrangement uses TRBV19 and TRBJ2-7, with 8 bases that match TRBD2. The V and J ends lost 3 bases and 5 bases, in that order; junction bases with no gene match: 9. CDR3 length equals 15 residues. Germline V gene sequence: CDR1 LNHDA, CDR2 SQIVND (reference sequence). This CDR3 is CASSMQSGSFHEQYF. The CDR3 DNA follows: TGTGCCAGTAGTATGCAGAGCGGGAGTTTCCACGAGCAGTACTTC.